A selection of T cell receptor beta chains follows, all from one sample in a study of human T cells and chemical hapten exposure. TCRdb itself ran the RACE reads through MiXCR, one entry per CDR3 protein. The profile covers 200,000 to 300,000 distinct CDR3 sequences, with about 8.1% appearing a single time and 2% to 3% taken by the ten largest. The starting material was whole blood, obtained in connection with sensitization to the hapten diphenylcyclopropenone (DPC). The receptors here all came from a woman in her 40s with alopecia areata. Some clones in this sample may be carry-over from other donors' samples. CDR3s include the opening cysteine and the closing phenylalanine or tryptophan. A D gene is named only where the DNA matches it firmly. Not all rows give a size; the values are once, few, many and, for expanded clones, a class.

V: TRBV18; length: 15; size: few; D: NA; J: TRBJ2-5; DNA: TGTGCCAGCTCACCACCGGTGGGGGGTACAGAGACCCAGTACTTC; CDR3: CASSPPVGGTETQYF
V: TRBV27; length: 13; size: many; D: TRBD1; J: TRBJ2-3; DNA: TGTGCCAGCAGTCCACAGGGGGCAGATACGCAGTATTTT; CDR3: CASSPQGADTQYF
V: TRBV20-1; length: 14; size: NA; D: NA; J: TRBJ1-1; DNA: TGCAGTGCTAGAGATCCGGGCGGAAACACTGAAGCTTTCTTT; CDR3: CSARDPGGNTEAFF
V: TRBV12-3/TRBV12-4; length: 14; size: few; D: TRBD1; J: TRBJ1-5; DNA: TGTGCCAGCAGTACACAGGGGGCGATTCAGCCCCAGCATTTT; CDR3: CASSTQGAIQPQHF
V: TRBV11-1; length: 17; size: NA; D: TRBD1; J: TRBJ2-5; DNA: TGTGCCAGCAGCGAAGGGGACAGGGCGACCCATGAAGAGACCCAGTACTTC; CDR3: CASSEGDRATHEETQYF
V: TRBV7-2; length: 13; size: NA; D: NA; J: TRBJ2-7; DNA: TGTGCCAGCAGCCTAACACAGGGCTACGAGCAGTACTTC; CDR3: CASSLTQGYEQYF
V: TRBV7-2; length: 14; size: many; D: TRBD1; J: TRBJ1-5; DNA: TGTGCCAGCAGCTCGTCCGGACAGGGACAGCCCCAGCATTTT; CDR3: CASSSSGQGQPQHF
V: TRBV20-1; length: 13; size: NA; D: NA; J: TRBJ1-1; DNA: TGCAGTTCCCGAAGGACGGGGCACCCTGAAGCTTTCTTT; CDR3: CSSRRTGHPEAFF
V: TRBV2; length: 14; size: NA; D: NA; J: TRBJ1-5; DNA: TGTGCCAGCAGTGCGTTACGGGGCAATCAGCCCCAGCATTTT; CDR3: CASSALRGNQPQHF
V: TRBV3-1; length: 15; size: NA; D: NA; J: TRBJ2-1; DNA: TGTGCCAGCAGCCACCCAAAGCGGACTTACAATGAGCAGTTCTTC; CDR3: CASSHPKRTYNEQFF
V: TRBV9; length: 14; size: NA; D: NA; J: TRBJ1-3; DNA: TGTGCCAGCAGCCCAGGGGCTTCTGGAAACACCATATATTTT; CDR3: CASSPGASGNTIYF
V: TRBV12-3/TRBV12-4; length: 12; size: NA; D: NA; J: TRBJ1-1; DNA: TGTGCCAGCAGTTACTCGCGGCCTGAAGCTTTCTTT; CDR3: CASSYSRPEAFF
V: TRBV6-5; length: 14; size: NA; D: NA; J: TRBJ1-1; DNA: TGTGCCAGCAGTTTTGGGGGAACGGGGACTGAAGCTTTCTTT; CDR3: CASSFGGTGTEAFF
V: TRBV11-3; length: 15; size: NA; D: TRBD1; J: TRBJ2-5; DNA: TGTGCCAGCAGCTTTGGGACAGGGATTCGAGAGACCCAGTACTTC; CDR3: CASSFGTGIRETQYF
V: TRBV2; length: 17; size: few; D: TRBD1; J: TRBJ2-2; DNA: TGTGCCAGCACCAAAGACCAGGGGGCTATTTACACCGGGGAGCTGTTTTTT; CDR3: CASTKDQGAIYTGELFF
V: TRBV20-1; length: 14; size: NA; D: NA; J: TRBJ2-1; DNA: TGCAGTGCCACACCCTCCGGGAGTGGGGATGAGCAGTTCTTC; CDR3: CSATPSGSGDEQFF
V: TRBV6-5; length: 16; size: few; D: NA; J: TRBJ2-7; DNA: TGTGCCAGCAGTTACGGAACCGGGACGGCTCTCGGCGAGCAGTACTTC; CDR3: CASSYGTGTALGEQYF
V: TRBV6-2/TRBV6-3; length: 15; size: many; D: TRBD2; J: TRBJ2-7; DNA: TGTGCCAGCAGTTCGGGAGCGGGAGGAAAGCGCGAGCAGTACTTC; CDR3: CASSSGAGGKREQYF
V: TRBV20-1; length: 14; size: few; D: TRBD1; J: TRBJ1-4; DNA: TGCAGTGCCCCCAGACAGGGGGCCGATGAAAAACTGTTTTTT; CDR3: CSAPRQGADEKLFF
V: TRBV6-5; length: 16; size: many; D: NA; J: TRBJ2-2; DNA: TGTGCCAGCAGTCGACCGGGACGTTTGGGATCCGGGGAGCTGTTTTTT; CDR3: CASSRPGRLGSGELFF
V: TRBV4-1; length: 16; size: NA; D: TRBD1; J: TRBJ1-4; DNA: TGCGCCAGCAGCCAAGATGGACAGGGGACTTATGAAAAACTGTTTTTT; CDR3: CASSQDGQGTYEKLFF
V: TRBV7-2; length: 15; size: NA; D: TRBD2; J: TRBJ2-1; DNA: TGTGCCAGCAGCTCCGTAGCGGGGGCCTACAATGAGCAGTTCTTC; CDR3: CASSSVAGAYNEQFF
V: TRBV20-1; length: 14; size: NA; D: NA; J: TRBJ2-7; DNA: TGCAGTGCTCTGAAAACCGCCATAGCCTACGAGCAGTACTTC; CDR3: CSALKTAIAYEQYF
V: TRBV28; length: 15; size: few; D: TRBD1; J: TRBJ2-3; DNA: TGTGCCAGCAGCTCAGGGGGCGCCGGCACAGATACGCAGTATTTT; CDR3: CASSSGGAGTDTQYF
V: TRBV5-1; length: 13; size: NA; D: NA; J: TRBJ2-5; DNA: TGCGCCAGCAGCTCCTCGTACCAAGAGACCCAGTACTTC; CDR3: CASSSSYQETQYF
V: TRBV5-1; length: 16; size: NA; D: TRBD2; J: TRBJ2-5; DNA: TGCGCCAGCAGCTCCGGACTAGCGGGAGTGGGAGAGACCCAGTACTTC; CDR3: CASSSGLAGVGETQYF
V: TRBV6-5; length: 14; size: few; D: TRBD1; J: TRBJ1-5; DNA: TGTGCCAGCAGATCCGGGACAGGCGTTTTGACCCAGCATTTT; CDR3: CASRSGTGVLTQHF
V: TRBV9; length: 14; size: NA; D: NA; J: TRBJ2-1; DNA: TGTGCCAGCAGCGTAGGGACACCGTGGGATGAGCAGTTCTTC; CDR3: CASSVGTPWDEQFF
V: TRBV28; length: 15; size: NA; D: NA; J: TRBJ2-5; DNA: TGTGCCAGCAGTCCCCCCGGGACTCCCAGGGGGACCCAGTACTTC; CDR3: CASSPPGTPRGTQYF
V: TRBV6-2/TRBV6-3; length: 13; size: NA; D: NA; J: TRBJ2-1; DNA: TGTGCCAGCAGTTACCCCGGTGTCGATGAGCAGTTCTTC; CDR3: CASSYPGVDEQFF
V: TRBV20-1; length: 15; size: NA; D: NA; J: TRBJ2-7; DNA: TGCAGTGCCGGACCCGGGACACCTCTCTCCTACGAGCAGTACTTC; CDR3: CSAGPGTPLSYEQYF
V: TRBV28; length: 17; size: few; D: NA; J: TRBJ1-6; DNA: TGTGCCAGCAGTTTACCTGATCCCGGGTTCTATAATTCACCCCTCCACTTT; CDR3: CASSLPDPGFYNSPLHF
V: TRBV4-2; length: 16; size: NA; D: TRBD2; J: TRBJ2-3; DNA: TGTGCCAGCAGCCAAGATACTAGCGGGAGAACAGATACGCAGTATTTT; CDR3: CASSQDTSGRTDTQYF
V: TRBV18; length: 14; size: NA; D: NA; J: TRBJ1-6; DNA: TGTGCCAGCTCACCGGCAGGGGTTAATTCACCCCTCCACTTT; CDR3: CASSPAGVNSPLHF
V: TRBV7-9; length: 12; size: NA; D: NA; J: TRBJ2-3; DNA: TGTGCCAGCAGCGCGTCCGGAGATACGCAGTATTTT; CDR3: CASSASGDTQYF
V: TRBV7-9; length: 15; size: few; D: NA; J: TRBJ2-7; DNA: TGTGCCAGCAGCTCTGCTGGGGGGGCCTCCTACGAGCAGTACTTC; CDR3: CASSSAGGASYEQYF
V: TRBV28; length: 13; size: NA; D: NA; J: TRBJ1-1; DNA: TGTGCCAGCAGTCTAGGGAGATTCACTGAAGCTTTCTTT; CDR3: CASSLGRFTEAFF
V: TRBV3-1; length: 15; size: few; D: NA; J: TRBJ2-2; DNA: TGTGCCAGCAGCCAAACCAGGGGGAACACCGGGGAGCTGTTTTTT; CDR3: CASSQTRGNTGELFF
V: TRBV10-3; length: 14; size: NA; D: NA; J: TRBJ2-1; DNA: TGTGCCATCAGTGATTGGGGTACCTACAATGAGCAGTTCTTC; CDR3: CAISDWGTYNEQFF
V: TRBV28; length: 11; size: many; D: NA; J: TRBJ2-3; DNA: TGTGCCAGCAGTCGATACTCAGAGCAGTATTTT; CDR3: CASSRYSEQYF
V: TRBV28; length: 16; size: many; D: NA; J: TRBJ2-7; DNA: TGTGCCAGCAGTCCGAACTCAGGGGTAGAAACCTACGAGCAGTACTTC; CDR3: CASSPNSGVETYEQYF
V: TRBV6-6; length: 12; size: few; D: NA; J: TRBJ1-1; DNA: TGTGCCAGCAGTTACATCAGGCCTGAAGCTTTCTTT; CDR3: CASSYIRPEAFF
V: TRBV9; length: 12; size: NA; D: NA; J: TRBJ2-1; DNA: TGTGCCAGCAGCGGAACCCCTGGGGAGCAGTTCTTC; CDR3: CASSGTPGEQFF
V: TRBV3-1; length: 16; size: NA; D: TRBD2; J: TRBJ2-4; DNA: TGTGCCAGCAGCCATACTAGCGCTCTAGCCAAAAACATTCAGTACTTC; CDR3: CASSHTSALAKNIQYF
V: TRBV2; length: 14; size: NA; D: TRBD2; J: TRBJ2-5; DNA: TGTGCCAGCAGCGCGACTAGCGGCCAAGAGACCCAGTACTTC; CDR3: CASSATSGQETQYF
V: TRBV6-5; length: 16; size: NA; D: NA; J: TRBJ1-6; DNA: TGTGCCAGCAGTTACTCGAGGGGACGGGGAAATTCACCCCTCCACTTT; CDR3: CASSYSRGRGNSPLHF
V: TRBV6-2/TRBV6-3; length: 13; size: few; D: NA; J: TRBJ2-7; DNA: TGTGCCAGCAGTGGGCTCTCCAGTAACGAGCAGTACTTC; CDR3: CASSGLSSNEQYF
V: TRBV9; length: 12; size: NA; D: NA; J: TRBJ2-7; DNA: TGTGCCAGCAGCGCCTCGGGATCCGAGCAGTACTTC; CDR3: CASSASGSEQYF
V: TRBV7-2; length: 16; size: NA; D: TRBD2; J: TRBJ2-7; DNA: TGTGCCAGCAGCTTCCGGCTAGCGGACAAATCCTACGAGCAGTACTTC; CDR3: CASSFRLADKSYEQYF
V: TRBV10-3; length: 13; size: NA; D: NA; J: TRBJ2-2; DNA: TGTGCCGTTCAAGGAGCGAACACCGGGGAGCTGTTTTTT; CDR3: CAVQGANTGELFF
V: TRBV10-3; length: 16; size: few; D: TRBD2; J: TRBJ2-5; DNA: TGTGCCATCAGTGACGGGGGGCTAGCGGGTGGTCGCCCCCAGTACTTC; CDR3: CAISDGGLAGGRPQYF
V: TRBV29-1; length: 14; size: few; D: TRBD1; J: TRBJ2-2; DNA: TGCAGCGTTGAGGGACAGATGAACACCGGGGAGCTGTTTTTT; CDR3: CSVEGQMNTGELFF
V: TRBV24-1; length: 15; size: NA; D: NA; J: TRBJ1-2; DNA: TGTGCCACCAGTGGGTCGCGGGGGGCGGACTATGGCTACACCTTC; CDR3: CATSGSRGADYGYTF